This record concerns one T cell receptor beta chain sequence. Participants, 18 to 89 years old, spanned 25 or so US areas. Self-reported history from a screening survey and questionnaire set each donor's cohort. Profiled with immunoSEQ multiplex PCR; TCRdb holds only in-frame clones, not every one. The top ten hold more than 0.75% of the sample, which has approximately 170,000 clones, about 89% seen once. The sample belongs to a study of blood T cell repertoires in COVID-19. The CDR3 has 16 residues. Germline CDR1 reads MDHEN; CDR2 reads SYDVKM. Trimming stripped 5 bases from V and 4 bases from J, with 18 bases between.

The chain employs TRBV28 and TRBJ1-5; a weak D match, TRBD1 (6 bases). The sample taken for sequencing was PBMCs or T cells enriched from blood (not recorded which). This clonotype was obtained from a woman aged 18-30 years who had recovered from COVID-19. This CDR3 is CASSPTAGQQNQPQHF. In DNA, the CDR3 is TGTGCCAGCAGTCCAACGGCCGGACAGCAAAATCAGCCCCAGCATTTT.